This TCR beta chain is drawn from a study of blood T cell repertoires in COVID-19. This CDR3 is 16 amino acids long. The ends were cut back, 4 bases at V and 5 bases at J, with 21 bases in the middle. Germline V gene data show CDR1 as SGHAT and CDR2 as FQNNGV. Under the authors' procedure: Reference gene primer amplification in the assay estimated nucleated cell counts. Profiling relied on immunoSEQ multiplex PCR, and the TCRdb table lists in-frame clones only, not all of them. That table is the source of V, J and clone size, and D and trimming were worked out from the DNA. The sample records about 670,000 clones, approximately 90% being singletons.

The TCR comes from a woman aged 18-29 years with acute or convalescent COVID-19. Sequenced input: peripheral blood. The chain carries TRBV11-2 and TRBJ2-7, with D perhaps TRBD1 (6 bases). The CDR3 sequence: CASSSRLRGIVHEQYF. The CDR3 DNA reads as TGTGCCAGCAGCTCCCGCTTGAGGGGGATCGTCCACGAGCAGTACTTC.